This is a list of T cell receptor beta chains from one sample in a study of blood T cell repertoires in COVID-19. Produced via immunoSEQ multiplex PCR; TCRdb's table is partial and in-frame only. The table records 300,000 to 400,000 clones, about 85% of them present only once. Sequencing used PBMCs or T cells enriched from blood (not recorded which). These receptors were collected from a woman aged 25 to 39 who had been exposed to COVID-19. CDR3s include the opening cysteine and the closing phenylalanine or tryptophan. D genes are given only for firm matches. Size tells how often a clone was seen (once, few, many) or the class of an expanded clone, and some rows leave it out.

J gene	V gene	D gene	clone size	CDR3 DNA	CDR3 protein
TRBJ1-5	TRBV28	.	.	TGTGCCAGCAGTACGGGGGGACAGCCCCAGCATTTT	CASSTGGQPQHF
TRBJ1-2	TRBV24-1	.	.	TGTGCCACCAGTGGAGGGAGGGCTAACTATGGCTACACCTTC	CATSGGRANYGYTF
TRBJ1-5	TRBV6-5	.	.	TGTGCCAGCAGAGGGGGTCAGCCCCAGCATTTT	CASRGGQPQHF
TRBJ1-5	TRBV2	.	.	TGTGCCAGCAGGGGGGACACAATTCAGCCCCAGCATTTT	CASRGDTIQPQHF
TRBJ2-7	TRBV20-1	.	.	TGCAGTGCTAGTATGGCAACAACAGGGGGGGACGAGCAGTACTTC	CSASMATTGGDEQYF
TRBJ2-1	TRBV7-3	TRBD2	.	TGTGCCAGCAGCGTTCCGGGACTAGCGTCTCACAATGAGCAGTTCTTC	CASSVPGLASHNEQFF
TRBJ2-5	TRBV7-2	TRBD2	.	TGTGCCAGCAGCTTATCCCGACTAGCGGGGGGGCAAGAGACCCAGTACTTC	CASSLSRLAGGQETQYF
TRBJ1-2	TRBV5-1	TRBD1	.	TGCGCCAGCAGCCTAGGGACAGCTAACTATGGCTACACCTTC	CASSLGTANYGYTF
TRBJ2-7	TRBV27	TRBD2	.	TGTGCCAGCTCAACCGTGGGACTAGCGGGGGTAGAGCAGTACTTC	CASSTVGLAGVEQYF
TRBJ2-4	TRBV19	.	.	TGTGCCAGTAGTATAGTTGGGGGCCAAAACATTCAGTACTTC	CASSIVGGQNIQYF
TRBJ1-1	TRBV5-1	TRBD1	once	TGCGCCAGCAGCTTGGTTAGATTAGGGACAGGGGGAACTGAAGCTTTCTTT	CASSLVRLGTGGTEAFF
TRBJ2-1	TRBV10-3	TRBD1	.	TGTGCCATCAGCTCTACCGGACAGGGAACTGATGAGCAGTTCTTC	CAISSTGQGTDEQFF
TRBJ2-5	TRBV7-8	.	.	TGTGCCAACTCAGATTTGGGGGGAGAGACCCAGTACTTC	CANSDLGGETQYF
TRBJ1-3	TRBV28	.	.	TGTGCCAGCAGTATACAGGGAAGCTCTGGAAACACCATATATTTT	CASSIQGSSGNTIYF
TRBJ1-5	TRBV19	TRBD1	once	TGTGCCAGTAGTAATACGGGACAGGGTTATAATCAGCCCCAGCATTTT	CASSNTGQGYNQPQHF
TRBJ1-3	TRBV6-1	.	.	TGTGCCAGCAGTGAATTCGGTGGGGGCACTGGAAACACCATATATTTT	CASSEFGGGTGNTIYF
TRBJ2-2	TRBV9	.	.	TGTGCCAGTGACTTAGCGAACACCGGGGAGCTGTTTTTT	CASDLANTGELFF
TRBJ2-7	TRBV7-9	.	.	TGTGCCAGCAGCTTCTTCTACAGGGAGTTAGTGGACGAGCAGTACTTC	CASSFFYRELVDEQYF
TRBJ1-4	TRBV2	TRBD1	.	TGTGCCAGCAGCCGAGAAGGGACAGGGAATAATGAAAAACTGTTTTTT	CASSREGTGNNEKLFF
TRBJ2-1	TRBV7-3	TRBD2	.	TGTGCCAGCAGCAAAACGGGGGGAAACTCCTTCCATGAGCAGTTCTTC	CASSKTGGNSFHEQFF
TRBJ2-5	TRBV7-3	.	.	TGTGCCAGCAGCTTTTTTCCCGGGGACCAAGAGACCCAGTACTTC	CASSFFPGDQETQYF
TRBJ2-7	TRBV7-2	TRBD1	.	TGTGCCAGCAGCCCCGGGACAGGAGTTTACGAGCAGTACTTC	CASSPGTGVYEQYF